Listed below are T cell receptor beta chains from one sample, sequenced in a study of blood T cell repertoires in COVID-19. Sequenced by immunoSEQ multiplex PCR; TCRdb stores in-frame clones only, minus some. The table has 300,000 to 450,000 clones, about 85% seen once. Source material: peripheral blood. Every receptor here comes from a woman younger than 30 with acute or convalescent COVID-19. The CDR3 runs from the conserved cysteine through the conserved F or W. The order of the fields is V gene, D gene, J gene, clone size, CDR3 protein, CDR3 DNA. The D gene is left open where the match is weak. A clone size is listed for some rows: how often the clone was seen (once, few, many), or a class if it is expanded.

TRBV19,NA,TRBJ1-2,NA,CASSEQGIHGYTF,TGTGCCAGTAGCGAACAGGGAATCCATGGCTACACCTTC
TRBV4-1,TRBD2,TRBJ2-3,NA,CASSQDRGGGAPDTQYF,TGCGCCAGCAGCCAAGATAGGGGCGGGGGGGCCCCAGATACGCAGTATTTT
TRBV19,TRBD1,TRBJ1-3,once,CASNGFGLTGALSGNTIYF,TGTGCCAGTAACGGATTCGGACTGACAGGGGCCCTCTCTGGAAACACCATATATTTT
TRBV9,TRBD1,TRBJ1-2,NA,CASSVGGQGYYGYTF,TGTGCCAGCAGCGTAGGGGGACAGGGTTACTATGGCTACACCTTC
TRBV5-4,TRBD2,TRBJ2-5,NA,CASSGLAEETQYF,TGTGCCAGCAGTGGACTAGCGGAAGAGACCCAGTACTTC
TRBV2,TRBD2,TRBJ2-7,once,CASGAGGISYEQYF,TGTGCCAGCGGAGCGGGAGGGATCTCTTACGAGCAGTACTTC
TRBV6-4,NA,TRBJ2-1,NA,CASSEHLYNEQFF,TGTGCCAGCAGTGAACACCTTTACAATGAGCAGTTCTTC
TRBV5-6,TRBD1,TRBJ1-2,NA,CASSFREQGANYGYTF,TGTGCCAGCAGCTTCAGGGAACAGGGGGCTAACTATGGCTACACCTTC
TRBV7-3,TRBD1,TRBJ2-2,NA,CASSSRQGAAGELFF,TGTGCCAGCAGCTCACGACAGGGGGCAGCCGGGGAGCTGTTTTTT
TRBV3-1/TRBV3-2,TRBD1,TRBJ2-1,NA,CASSQPKGTGGNEQFF,TGTGCCAGCAGCCAGCCTAAGGGGACAGGGGGCAATGAGCAGTTCTTC
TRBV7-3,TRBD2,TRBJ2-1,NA,CASSSTSGKGNEQFF,TGTGCCAGCAGCTCGACTAGCGGCAAGGGGAATGAGCAGTTCTTC
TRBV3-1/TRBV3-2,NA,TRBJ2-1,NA,CASSLKIGVEEQFF,TGTGCCAGCAGCCTAAAAATAGGGGTTGAGGAGCAGTTCTTC
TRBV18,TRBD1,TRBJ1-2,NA,CASSPLGTGATGGYTF,TGTGCCAGCTCACCCCTTGGGACAGGGGCAACCGGTGGCTACACCTTC
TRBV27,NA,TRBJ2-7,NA,CASSLSGGPPNEQYF,TGTGCCAGCAGCTTGTCCGGAGGACCCCCGAACGAGCAGTACTTC
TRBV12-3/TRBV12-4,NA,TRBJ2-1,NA,CASSYTGNNEQFF,TGTGCCAGCAGCTATACAGGGAACAATGAGCAGTTCTTC
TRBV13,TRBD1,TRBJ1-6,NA,CASSVRQGINSPLHF,TGTGCCAGCAGCGTAAGACAGGGTATTAATTCACCCCTCCACTTT
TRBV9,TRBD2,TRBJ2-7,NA,CASSVTSGSYEQYF,TGTGCCAGCAGCGTAACTAGCGGTTCCTACGAGCAGTACTTC
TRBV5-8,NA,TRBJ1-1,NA,CASSPMDVGKNTEAFF,TGTGCCAGCAGCCCCATGGATGTCGGGAAGAACACTGAAGCTTTCTTT
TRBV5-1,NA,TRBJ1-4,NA,CASSLGRAEKLFF,TGCGCCAGCAGCTTGGGCAGGGCTGAAAAACTGTTTTTT
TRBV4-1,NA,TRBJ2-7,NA,CASSQDYNYEQYF,TGCGCCAGCAGCCAAGATTACAACTACGAGCAGTACTTC
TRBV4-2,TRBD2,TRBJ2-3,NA,CASSQDPSGGLPDTQYF,TGTGCCAGCAGCCAAGATCCTAGCGGGGGGCTCCCGGATACGCAGTATTTT
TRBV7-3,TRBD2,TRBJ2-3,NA,CASSPGLASPNADTQYF,TGTGCCAGCAGCCCAGGACTAGCGTCGCCTAACGCAGATACGCAGTATTTT
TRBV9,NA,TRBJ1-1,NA,CASSARGDPNTEAFF,TGTGCCAGCAGCGCACGCGGGGACCCGAACACTGAAGCTTTCTTT
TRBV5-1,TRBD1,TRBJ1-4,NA,CASSRTGVDNEKLFF,TGCGCCAGCAGCCGTACAGGGGTTGATAATGAAAAACTGTTTTTT
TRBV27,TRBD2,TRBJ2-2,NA,CASRILAGGPDTGELFF,TGTGCCAGCAGGATTCTAGCGGGAGGCCCCGACACCGGGGAGCTGTTTTTT
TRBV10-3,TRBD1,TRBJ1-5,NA,CAISGVRTGDNQPQHF,TGTGCCATCAGTGGGGTACGGACAGGGGACAATCAGCCCCAGCATTTT
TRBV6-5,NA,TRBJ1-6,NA,CASSYLGVMNSPLHF,TGTGCCAGCAGTTATCTAGGGGTGATGAATTCACCCCTCCACTTT
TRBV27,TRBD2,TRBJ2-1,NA,CASTPTSGVSYNEQFF,TGTGCCAGCACCCCAACTAGCGGGGTCTCCTACAATGAGCAGTTCTTC
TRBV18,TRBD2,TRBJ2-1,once,CASSAGATQRGNEQFF,TGTGCCAGCTCTGCGGGAGCGACCCAGAGGGGTAATGAGCAGTTCTTC
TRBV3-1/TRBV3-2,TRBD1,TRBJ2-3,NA,CASRKGPTGNADTQYF,TGTGCCAGCAGAAAGGGTCCGACAGGGAATGCAGATACGCAGTATTTT
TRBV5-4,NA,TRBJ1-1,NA,CASSQIRGNTEAFF,TGTGCCAGCAGCCAAATTCGGGGGAACACTGAAGCTTTCTTT
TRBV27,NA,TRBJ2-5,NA,CASSPRNQETQYF,TGTGCCAGCAGCCCTAGGAACCAAGAGACCCAGTACTTC
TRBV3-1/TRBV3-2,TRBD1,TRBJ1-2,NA,CASRPAGGFSYGYTF,TGTGCCAGCAGACCCGCAGGGGGCTTCAGCTATGGCTACACCTTC
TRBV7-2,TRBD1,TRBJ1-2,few,CASSLGPGQNYGYTF,TGTGCCAGCAGCTTAGGCCCGGGACAGAACTATGGCTACACCTTC
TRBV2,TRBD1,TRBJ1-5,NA,CASSERDRGLQAQHF,TGTGCCAGCAGTGAAAGGGACAGGGGACTCCAGGCCCAGCATTTT
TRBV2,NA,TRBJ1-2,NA,CASSANYGYTF,TGTGCCAGCAGTGCGAACTATGGCTACACCTTC
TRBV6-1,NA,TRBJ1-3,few,CASSELALSGNTIYF,TGTGCCAGCAGTGAACTTGCGCTCTCTGGAAACACCATATATTTT
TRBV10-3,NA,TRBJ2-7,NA,CAISEWLWRFVSEQYF,TGTGCCATCAGTGAGTGGCTATGGAGGTTTGTCTCCGAGCAGTACTTC
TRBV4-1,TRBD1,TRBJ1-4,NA,CASSQDTATGSEKLFF,TGCGCCAGCAGCCAAGATACAGCGACAGGGAGTGAAAAACTGTTTTTT
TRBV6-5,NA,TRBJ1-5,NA,CATSAVGNQPQHF,TGTGCCACCTCGGCGGTAGGCAATCAGCCCCAGCATTTT
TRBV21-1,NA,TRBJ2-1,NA,CASSKNGDPYSSYNEQFF,TGTGCCAGCAGCAAGAACGGGGATCCATACAGCTCCTACAATGAGCAGTTCTTC
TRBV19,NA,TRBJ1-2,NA,CASSIDRVGAGSYTF,TGTGCCAGTAGTATAGATCGAGTGGGCGCTGGAAGCTACACCTTC
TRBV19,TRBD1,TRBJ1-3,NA,CASSIARGGEGGNTIYF,TGTGCCAGTAGTATAGCCCGAGGGGGCGAAGGTGGAAACACCATATATTTT
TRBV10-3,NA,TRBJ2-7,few,CAISEGGTLYEQYF,TGTGCCATCAGTGAAGGCGGGACTCTCTACGAGCAGTACTTC
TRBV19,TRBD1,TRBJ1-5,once,CASSPTGGGQPQHF,TGTGCCAGTAGTCCTACAGGGGGCGGTCAGCCCCAGCATTTT